The 8 T cell receptor beta chains given below trace back to one sample, sequenced in a study of blood T cell repertoires in COVID-19 (dated by TCRdb to 2020 to 2022). Library prep was done by the immunoSEQ multiplex PCR assay. In its TCRdb copy, this immuneACCESS table keeps in-frame sequences only and misses some clones. Where compared with another copy, unresolved V genes explain less than half of these, and the others have no known cause. This sample gives about 180,000 clones in total; approximately 91% of them show up just once. Around 0.5% of the sample goes to the ten largest clones. The sequencing sample was made of peripheral blood. The source is a man aged 50-60 years with acute or convalescent COVID-19.

V usage is TRBV30 and J usage is TRBJ1-2; 8 bases fit TRBD1. Germline V gene sequence: CDR1 GTSNPN, CDR2 SVGIG (reference sequence). This CDR3 spans 15 amino acids. V lost 5 bases and J lost 4; bases outside the gene matches: 12. CDR3 amino acids: CAWGTGARWSYGYTF. CDR3 DNA: TGTGCCTGGGGGACAGGAGCCCGATGGTCCTATGGCTACACCTTC.

The rearrangement uses TRBV6-6 and TRBJ1-2; D is unresolved. Germline loops: CDR1 MNHNY, CDR2 SVGAGI (reference sequence). Trimming stripped 2 bases from V and 4 bases from J, with 5 bases between. The CDR3 is 12 amino acids. In nucleotides, the CDR3 is TGTGCCAGCAGTTACGTCCGCTATGGCTACACCTTC. As protein: CASSYVRYGYTF.

This clone occurred once. V is TRBV9 and J is TRBJ1-2, with 9 positions matching TRBD1. J gave up 4 bases and V 3 bases, and 4 bases lay outside the gene matches. CDR3 length equals 14 residues. Germline V CDR1 and CDR2: SGDLS, YYNGEE. CDR3 coding DNA: TGTGCCAGCAGCGCGGACAGGGGCCCCTATGGCTACACCTTC. Translated, it gives CASSADRGPYGYTF.

The V call is TRBV18, the J call TRBJ2-2, with unresolved D. The ends were cut back, 2 bases at V and 0 bases at J, with 4 bases in the middle. The CDR3 runs to 14 residues. From germline, CDR1 is KGHSH and CDR2 LQKENI. For the CDR3, the DNA is TGTGCCAGCTCACCAAACTCGAACACCGGGGAGCTGTTTTTT. Its translation is CASSPNSNTGELFF.

This chain joins TRBV15 and TRBJ1-2; tentatively, D is TRBD1 (5 bases). The CDR3 spans 17 residues. Germline V gene data show CDR1 as LNHNV and CDR2 as YYDKDF (reference sequence). V was shortened by 0 bases and J by 4 bases, with 18 bases between the two germline ends. CDR3 protein: CATSRDRGGQGAYGYTF. CDR3 nucleotides: TGTGCCACCAGCAGAGATAGGGGAGGGCAGGGCGCCTATGGCTACACCTTC.

V gene TRBV27 combines with J gene TRBJ2-7; weak D call: TRBD2 (5 bases). Germline loops: CDR1 MNHEY, CDR2 SMNVEV (reference sequence). The CDR3 runs to 12 residues. Trimming stripped 5 bases from V and 5 bases from J, with 10 bases between. The CDR3 region is CASSPPGNEQYF. CDR3 nucleotides: TGTGCCAGCAGTCCCCCCGGGAACGAGCAGTACTTC.

V gene TRBV6-2 or TRBV6-3 combines with J gene TRBJ1-6, with D uncertain. Germline V CDR1 and CDR2: MNHEY, SVGEGT. V was trimmed by 2 bases and J by 6 bases, leaving 11 bases between them. This CDR3 has 15 residues. CDR3 loop: CASSYGKGANSPLHF. The CDR3, as DNA: TGTGCCAGCAGTTACGGAAAGGGAGCTAATTCACCCCTCCACTTT.

V is TRBV6-6 and J is TRBJ1-2, with 7 bases aligning to TRBD1. Germline values: CDR1 MNHNY, CDR2 SVGAGI (reference sequence). The CDR3 consists of 15 residues. J gave up 2 bases and V 2 bases, and 5 bases lay outside the gene matches. The CDR3: CASSYNGQVNYGYTF. DNA of the CDR3: TGTGCCAGCAGTTACAACGGACAGGTGAACTATGGCTACACCTTC.